The clone carrying this TCR beta chain showed up just a few times. The memory fraction was CD4+CD45RO+CD25- cells. The CDR3 has 15 amino acids. Germline V gene sequence: CDR1 MDHEN, CDR2 SYDVKM. V gave up 3 bases and J gave up 2 bases, with 13 bases separating them. Constant-region reverse primers amplified full-length variable regions, followed by semi-nested Nested Universal Primer A PCR. TCRdb itself ran the 5' RACE reads through MiXCR, one entry per CDR3 protein. The sample holds just under 65,000 distinct CDR3 sequences; about 20% are singletons and the top ten take 2.9%. Sequenced input: memory CD4+ T cells sorted from a lymph node. Indicated subset: memory CD4+ T cells, CD4+CD45RO+CD25-. This receptor was taken from a female donor with breast cancer. The rearrangement joins TRBV28 to TRBJ1-2; possible D gene TRBD1, 6 bases. CDR3 region: CASSFRGAGNYGYTF. CDR3 nucleotide sequence: TGTGCCAGCAGTTTTAGGGGGGCGGGCAACTATGGCTACACCTTC.